Listed here are 21 T cell receptor beta chains from one sample, sequenced in a study of molecular identifiers for immune sequencing clone quantification. One entry per CDR3 protein results from TCRdb running MiXCR on the PCR reads. This repertoire shows around 8,000 distinct CDR3 sequences, 35% found once; its top ten account for 6.5% to 9%. Specimen: naive CD8+ T cells from blood, with Jurkat cell RNA spiked in. Subset specified: FACS-sorted CD8+CD4-CCR7+CD45RA+ naive T cells. The receptors derive from a human donor in good health. Some libraries in this study had Jurkat cell RNA spiked in.

In its sample, this clonotype is medium-sized. The chain recombines TRBV4-3 with TRBJ1-6; D is ambiguous. Germline-derived CDR1 and CDR2 are LGHNA and YSLEER. V was cut by 0 bases and J by 7 bases, with 13 bases left in between. The CDR3 has 16 amino acids. Written as DNA, the CDR3 is TGCGCCAGCAGCCAAGACGGTCACAGCCAGAATTCACCCCTCCACTTT. Its translation is CASSQDGHSQNSPLHF.

This clonotype is labeled medium-sized (0.01 to 0.1%). This chain connects TRBV7-2 to TRBJ2-1, with D perhaps matching TRBD2 (5 bases). Germline V CDR1 and CDR2: SGHTA, FQGNSA. This CDR3 region has 15 residues. Deletions cut 2 bases from V and 0 bases from J, with 8 bases between. CDR3 loop: CASSLPGSSYNEQFF. CDR3 coding DNA: TGTGCCAGCAGCTTACCGGGGAGCTCCTACAATGAGCAGTTCTTC.

A remark on this clonotype: At one end the junction does not follow the germline gene, possibly because of a read error. The J gene is TRBJ2-5, the V gene TRBV24-1; TRBD2 agrees at 10 bases. Germline-derived CDR1 and CDR2 are KGHDR and SFDVKD. The CDR3 covers 17 residues. The CDR3 loop is CATSDTTSGPYQETQTF. CDR3 sequence (DNA): TGTGCCACCAGTGATACGACTAGCGGGCCCTACCAAGAGACCCAGACCTTC.

By share of the sample, this clonotype is medium-sized. CDR3 protein: CATSETSGVEETQYF. CDR3 nucleotides: TGTGCCACCAGCGAGACTAGCGGGGTAGAAGAGACCCAGTACTTC. The rearrangement uses TRBV15 and TRBJ2-5, with 11 positions matching TRBD2. The trim removed 5 bases at V and 3 bases at J, leaving 5 bases unmatched. Per the germline V gene, CDR1 is LNHNV and CDR2 is YYDKDF (reference sequence). There are 15 residues in the CDR3.

The CDR3 nucleotides read TGTGCCAGCAGCTTAAGTTTAACAGATACGCAGTATTTT. It codes for CASSLSLTDTQYF. This chain links TRBV7-9 with TRBJ2-3; D is uncertain. Germline V gene lookup returns CDR1 SEHNR and CDR2 FQNEAQ (reference sequence). V dropped 2 bases and J dropped 3 bases, with 6 bases sitting between them. This CDR3 is built from 13 residues. The full variable domain, completed using reference TRBV7-9 and TRBJ2-3, is DTGVSQNPRHKITKRGQNVTFRCDPISEHNRLYWYRQTLGQGPEFLTYFQNEAQLEKSRLLSDRFSAERPKGSFSTLEIQRTEQGDSAMYLCASSLSLTDTQYFGPGTRLTVL.

As concerns this clonotype: A much more abundant neighbour one base away suggests this may be a read error. The chain combines TRBV28 with TRBJ2-7; the D is unclear. The CDR3 runs to 14 residues. CDR1 is MDHEN and CDR2 is SYDVKM in the germline V gene. The CDR3 here is CASVRGAGPQEQDF. The CDR3 nucleotides are TGTGCCAGCGTCCGCGGTGCCGGGCCTCAGGAGCAGGACTTC.

Worth noting for this clonotype: This is likely a read error, given that the CDR3 carries no conserved phenylalanine or tryptophan at its end. This chain connects TRBV4-1 to TRBJ2-7; TRBD1 matches 8 bases. The CDR3 contains 18 residues. J gave up 0 bases and V 0 bases, and 10 bases lay outside the gene matches. The germline V gene has CDR1 MGHRA and CDR2 YSYEKL. CDR3: CASSQDDSGTGSSYEQYI. The CDR3, as DNA: TGCGCCAGCAGCCAAGATGACTCCGGGACAGGTAGCTCCTACGAGCAGTACATC.

The chain joins TRBV20-1 to TRBJ1-1; possible D gene TRBD1, 5 bases. V was pared by 2 bases and J by 10 bases, with 20 bases between. Per the germline V gene, CDR1 is DFQATT and CDR2 is SNEGSKA (reference sequence). The CDR3 sequence is 14 residues long. The CDR3, as DNA: TGCAGTGCTAGACCGGGGACGGCCGGGATTGGAGCTTTCTTT. Residues: CSARPGTAGIGAFF.

This clonotype has only a few counts. The V and J genes are TRBV13 and TRBJ2-7, with D perhaps TRBD2 (5 bases). The germline gives CDR1 PRHDT, CDR2 FYEKMQ (reference sequence). CDR3 length: 16 amino acids. V lost 6 bases to trimming and J lost 6 bases, with 24 bases between them. This CDR3 reads CASSLTLGSDQFEQYF. The CDR3 DNA reads TGTGCCAGCAGTTTAACACTAGGAAGCGACCAGTTCGAGCAGTACTTC.

In this sample, this clonotype turned up a few times. CDR3 in amino acids: CASSLVGRTKRTQYF. In nucleotides, the CDR3 is TGTGCCAGCAGTTTGGTCGGGCGGACGAAGAGGACCCAGTACTTC. The chain couples TRBV28 to TRBJ2-5; D not certain. The germline CDR1 and CDR2 sequences are MDHEN and SYDVKM. Trimming removed 3 bases from V and 7 bases from J, with 18 bases in between. This CDR3 region has 15 residues.

This clonotype is medium-sized within its sample. The rearrangement joins TRBV5-1 to TRBJ2-7; a weak D match, TRBD1 (6 bases). The CDR3 has 13 amino acids. V was trimmed by 2 bases and J by 9 bases, leaving 15 bases between them. Looked up from germline, CDR1 is SGHRS and CDR2 is YFSETQ. In nucleotides, the CDR3 is TGCGCCAGCAGCTTAAACAGGGAAACTGTGCAGTACTTC. Translating it yields CASSLNRETVQYF.

A word on this clonotype: This could be a read error, since a much larger clone is one nucleotide away. The V gene is TRBV6-1, the J gene TRBJ2-6; D may be TRBD1 (5 bases). The germline V gene encodes CDR1 MNHNS and CDR2 SASEGT. This CDR3 has 15 amino acids. CDR3 protein: CASNNRNSGADVLTF. The CDR3 coding sequence is TGTGCCAGCAACAACAGGAACTCTGGGGCCGACGTCCTGACTTTC.

V usage is TRBV6-5 and J usage is TRBJ1-6; D is ambiguous. The CDR3 is made up of 14 amino acids. Germline V gene lookup returns CDR1 MNHEY and CDR2 SVGAGI. The V end lost 2 bases, the J end lost 4 bases, and 6 bases lay between the germline ends. The CDR3 DNA is TGTGCCAGCAGTTACGCCTCATATAATTCACCCCTCCACTTT. Encoded protein: CASSYASYNSPLHF.

This clonotype occurred once. V is TRBV18 and J is TRBJ2-5, with TRBD1 identical over 8 bases. Unmatched junction bases numbered 6, after V lost 8 bases and J lost 1 base. The germline V gene has CDR1 KGHSH and CDR2 LQKENI. This CDR3 has 14 amino acids. The CDR3 DNA sequence: TGTGCCAGCCAAGATACAGGGGGCCAAGAGACCCAGTACTTC. Its protein product is CASQDTGGQETQYF.

This clonotype showed up just a few times. V gene TRBV29-1 combines with J gene TRBJ2-2, with D uncertain. Trimming shortened V by 7 bases and J by 1 base, and 7 bases separated the two germline ends. Germline CDR1 reads SQVTM; CDR2 reads ANQGSEA. The CDR3 consists of 12 residues. CDR3 bases: TGCAGCGCTCCGCGGAACACCGGGGAGCTGTTTTTT. This translates into CSAPRNTGELFF.

Concerning this clonotype: Its ends do not fully match the called genes, so a read error is possible. In nucleotides, the CDR3 is TGCAGTGCTGCCGGGGCAACGCAAGAGACCCAGCACTTC. Protein: CSAAGATQETQHF. The chain employs TRBV20-1 and TRBJ2-5, with D perhaps TRBD1 or TRBD2 (5 bases each). CDR3 length equals 13 residues. From germline, CDR1 is DFQATT and CDR2 SNEGSKA (reference sequence).

The V gene is TRBV27, the J gene TRBJ2-2, with a weak D call TRBD1 (6 bases). Looked up from germline, CDR1 is MNHEY and CDR2 is SMNVEV (reference sequence). This CDR3 comprises 16 residues. Trimming pared 4 bases from V and 3 bases from J, leaving 15 bases between. The CDR3 sequence is CASSYLTGKYTGELFF. In DNA form, the CDR3 reads TGTGCCAGCAGTTACCTAACAGGGAAGTACACCGGGGAGCTGTTTTTT.

For this clonotype: This may arise from a read error, as a much more abundant clone is one base away. The chain joins TRBV23-1 to TRBJ2-7, with a weak D call TRBD1 (7 bases). TRBV23-1 is an ORF, and what it does is uncertain. The CDR3 totals 14 residues. CDR3 region: CVSNPMTGRYEQYF. Here the CDR3 DNA reads TGCGTCAGCAACCCGATGACAGGGAGGTACGAGCAGTACTTC.

This clonotype qualifies as medium-sized. The chain recombines TRBV7-2 with TRBJ2-7; 9 bases map to TRBD1. There are 14 residues in the CDR3. In germline, CDR1 is SGHTA, CDR2 FQGNSA. Germline trimming cut 5 bases from V and 4 bases from J; bases unmatched to any gene: 6. CDR3 DNA: TGTGCCAGCAGCCCGGGGACAGGGCCGTACGAGCAGTACTTC. Translation gives CASSPGTGPYEQYF.

The chain carries TRBV19 and TRBJ2-1; D may be TRBD2 (5 bases). There are 18 residues in the CDR3. Germline lookup yields CDR1 LNHDA and CDR2 SQIVND (reference sequence). Between the trimmed V and J ends, which lost 2 bases and 3 bases, there was a span of 20 bases. In DNA, the CDR3 is TGTGCCAGTAGTATAAAAACCCCGGAGCGGACGAGCTACAATGAGCAGTTCTTC. Encoded protein: CASSIKTPERTSYNEQFF.

On this clonotype itself: Sequence at one end of the junction differs from germline and may be a read error. The J gene is TRBJ2-5, the V gene TRBV7-9; 8 bases are shared with TRBD2. CDR3 length equals 16 residues. Germline CDR1 SEHNR, CDR2 FQNEAQ (reference sequence). For the CDR3, the DNA is TGTGCCAGCAGCCCCCCCCTGAGCGGGAGTCAAGAGCCCCAGTACTTC. Its translation is CASSPPLSGSQEPQYF.